A selection of T cell receptor beta chains follows, all from one sample in a study of T cells after yellow fever vaccination. Via MiXCR, TCRdb re-called the 5' RACE reads, giving one row per CDR3 protein. The data show some 390,000 distinct CDR3 sequences, with around 20% seen just once and roughly a sixth held by the top ten. The sequenced sample was PBMCs, obtained before the yellow fever booster vaccination. All receptors derive from a man younger than 30 who received the YFV17D yellow fever vaccine. The CDR3 runs from the conserved cysteine through the conserved F or W. The D gene is left open where the match is weak. Size tells how often a clone was seen (once, few, many) or the class of an expanded clone, and some rows leave it out.

V: TRBV10-3; size: -; D: TRBD1; J: TRBJ1-1; CDR3: CAISPRDRGAPFF; DNA: TGTGCCATCAGTCCGCGGGACAGGGGGGCTCCTTTCTTT
V: TRBV2; size: -; D: -; J: TRBJ1-4; CDR3: CASSGRGATNEKLFF; DNA: TGTGCCAGCAGTGGAAGGGGTGCAACTAATGAAAAACTGTTTTTT
V: TRBV4-3; size: few; D: TRBD2; J: TRBJ2-1; CDR3: CASSQEVRGVTRNEQFF; DNA: TGCGCCAGCAGCCAAGAAGTCCGGGGGGTTACTCGCAATGAGCAGTTCTTC
V: TRBV4-2; size: few; D: -; J: TRBJ2-6; CDR3: CASSHSFSGANVLTF; DNA: TGTGCCAGCAGCCATAGCTTCTCTGGGGCCAACGTCCTGACTTTC
V: TRBV11-2; size: -; D: TRBD2; J: TRBJ2-5; CDR3: CASSLGTAGARKETQYF; DNA: TGTGCCAGCAGCTTAGGCACAGCGGGGGCCAGGAAAGAGACCCAGTACTTC
V: TRBV20-1; size: -; D: -; J: TRBJ1-5; CDR3: CSARSRDRGRNQPQHF; DNA: TGCAGTGCTAGGAGCCGGGACCGCGGGAGAAATCAGCCCCAGCATTTT
V: TRBV4-2; size: few; D: -; J: TRBJ1-6; CDR3: CASSRRAAQNPIDSPLHF; DNA: TGTGCCAGCAGTCGACGGGCAGCCCAGAACCCTATCGATTCACCCCTCCACTTT
V: TRBV18; size: few; D: TRBD2; J: TRBJ2-3; CDR3: CASSRTSGGAVDTQYF; DNA: TGTGCCAGCTCGCGGACTAGCGGGGGGGCCGTAGATACGCAGTATTTT
V: TRBV12-3/TRBV12-4; size: few; D: -; J: TRBJ2-4; CDR3: CASSLEVAKNIQYF; DNA: TGTGCCAGCAGTTTAGAGGTTGCCAAAAACATTCAGTACTTC
V: TRBV7-6; size: few; D: -; J: TRBJ2-7; CDR3: CASSLLDGPYEQYF; DNA: TGTGCCAGCAGCTTACTGGACGGCCCCTACGAGCAGTACTTC
V: TRBV6-2/TRBV6-3; size: -; D: TRBD2; J: TRBJ2-1; CDR3: CASSWVWGGGSYNEQFF; DNA: TGTGCCAGCAGTTGGGTGTGGGGGGGGGGCTCCTACAATGAGCAGTTCTTC
V: TRBV7-2; size: few; D: TRBD1; J: TRBJ1-1; CDR3: CASSQPTGLTEAFF; DNA: TGTGCCAGCAGCCAACCGACAGGGCTCACTGAAGCTTTCTTT
V: TRBV20-1; size: -; D: -; J: TRBJ2-5; CDR3: CSAQASQETQYF; DNA: TGCAGTGCGCAGGCTTCCCAAGAGACCCAGTACTTC
V: TRBV18; size: -; D: -; J: TRBJ2-4; CDR3: CASSLLARRLAKNIQYF; DNA: TGTGCCAGCTCACTACTTGCCCGCCGACTAGCCAAAAACATTCAGTACTTC
V: TRBV7-9; size: -; D: TRBD1; J: TRBJ1-1; CDR3: CASSRRGGGEAFF; DNA: TGTGCCAGCAGCCGGAGAGGGGGCGGGGAAGCTTTCTTT
V: TRBV6-5; size: -; D: -; J: TRBJ2-2; CDR3: CASSLRLRDIGAGELFF; DNA: TGTGCCAGCAGTCTTCGACTCCGGGACATAGGCGCCGGGGAGCTGTTTTTT
V: TRBV12-3/TRBV12-4; size: few; D: TRBD2; J: TRBJ2-3; CDR3: CASRHLAGPRTDTQYF; DNA: TGTGCCAGCAGGCATCTAGCGGGGCCGCGGACAGATACGCAGTATTTT
V: TRBV20-1; size: -; D: TRBD1; J: TRBJ2-3; CDR3: CSAVDRVGADTQYF; DNA: TGCAGTGCTGTGGACAGGGTTGGGGCTGATACGCAGTATTTT
V: TRBV4-1; size: -; D: -; J: TRBJ1-1; CDR3: CASSQEPRGSEAFF; DNA: TGCGCCAGCAGCCAAGAACCACGGGGATCTGAAGCTTTCTTT
V: TRBV9; size: few; D: -; J: TRBJ2-3; CDR3: CASSVGPGGHTDTQYF; DNA: TGTGCCAGCAGCGTAGGACCCGGGGGACACACAGATACGCAGTATTTT
V: TRBV7-6; size: few; D: -; J: TRBJ2-3; CDR3: CASSRHTDTQYF; DNA: TGTGCCAGCAGCCGCCACACAGATACGCAGTATTTT
V: TRBV5-5; size: few; D: -; J: TRBJ2-2; CDR3: CASSLPGTGTGELFF; DNA: TGTGCCAGCAGCTTGCCAGGGACGGGCACCGGGGAGCTGTTTTTT
V: TRBV18; size: -; D: -; J: TRBJ1-6; CDR3: CASSDAGTLSSYNSPLHF; DNA: TGTGCCAGCTCAGACGCCGGGACCCTAAGCTCCTATAATTCACCCCTCCACTTT
V: TRBV12-3/TRBV12-4; size: many; D: TRBD2; J: TRBJ2-1; CDR3: CASSLGTSDYNEQFF; DNA: TGTGCCAGCAGTTTAGGGACTAGCGACTACAATGAGCAGTTCTTC
V: TRBV29-1; size: many; D: -; J: TRBJ2-7; CDR3: CSVELYTSPGYEQYF; DNA: TGCAGCGTTGAACTCTACACCAGCCCAGGCTACGAGCAGTACTTC
V: TRBV7-9; size: -; D: -; J: TRBJ1-2; CDR3: CASSVDSWGYTF; DNA: TGTGCCAGCAGCGTGGACAGTTGGGGCTACACCTTC
V: TRBV12-3/TRBV12-4; size: -; D: TRBD2; J: TRBJ2-1; CDR3: CASSPGTSGGVYNEQFF; DNA: TGTGCCAGCAGTCCCGGGACTAGCGGGGGGGTGTACAATGAGCAGTTCTTC
V: TRBV7-9; size: few; D: TRBD2; J: TRBJ2-5; CDR3: CASSQRRTSGGQETQYF; DNA: TGTGCCAGCAGCCAAAGAAGGACTAGCGGGGGCCAAGAGACCCAGTACTTC
V: TRBV10-3; size: many; D: TRBD2; J: TRBJ2-3; CDR3: CAIRTRAGGTDTQYF; DNA: TGTGCCATCAGGACCCGTGCGGGGGGAACAGATACGCAGTATTTT
V: TRBV27; size: -; D: -; J: TRBJ2-6; CDR3: CASSERQLSGANVLTF; DNA: TGTGCCAGCAGTGAACGACAGTTGTCTGGGGCCAACGTCCTGACTTTC
V: TRBV10-3; size: -; D: -; J: TRBJ1-1; CDR3: CAIRASGMGNTEAFF; DNA: TGTGCCATCAGGGCCTCCGGGATGGGGAACACTGAAGCTTTCTTT
V: TRBV29-1; size: -; D: -; J: TRBJ1-2; CDR3: CSVPVEGYGYTF; DNA: TGCAGCGTTCCCGTGGAGGGCTATGGCTACACCTTC
V: TRBV5-5; size: many; D: -; J: TRBJ2-5; CDR3: CASRNLLNQETQYF; DNA: TGTGCCAGCAGGAACCTGTTAAACCAAGAGACCCAGTACTTC
V: TRBV7-9; size: -; D: TRBD2; J: TRBJ2-1; CDR3: CASRSGLGSYNEQFF; DNA: TGTGCCAGCAGGTCAGGACTAGGCTCCTACAATGAGCAGTTCTTC
V: TRBV11-1; size: few; D: TRBD1; J: TRBJ2-5; CDR3: CASRDVRGLETQYF; DNA: TGTGCCAGCAGGGACGTAAGGGGGCTTGAGACCCAGTACTTC
V: TRBV20-1; size: -; D: -; J: TRBJ1-2; CDR3: CSATGGDNYGYTF; DNA: TGCAGTGCTACGGGAGGGGACAACTATGGCTACACCTTC
V: TRBV29-1; size: many; D: -; J: TRBJ2-5; CDR3: CSGILETQYF; DNA: TGCAGCGGGATCCTGGAGACCCAGTACTTC
V: TRBV7-9; size: -; D: -; J: TRBJ1-1; CDR3: CASSSYPGDAEAFF; DNA: TGTGCCAGCAGCTCCTATCCCGGGGACGCTGAAGCTTTCTTT
V: TRBV6-1; size: few; D: -; J: TRBJ2-3; CDR3: CASSPKRGTADTQYF; DNA: TGTGCCAGCAGTCCCAAACGGGGGACCGCAGATACGCAGTATTTT
V: TRBV5-1; size: -; D: TRBD2; J: TRBJ2-3; CDR3: CASRPASGGAEDTQYF; DNA: TGCGCCAGCAGACCAGCTAGCGGGGGGGCCGAAGATACGCAGTATTTT
V: TRBV19; size: -; D: -; J: TRBJ2-7; CDR3: CASSFGWGVYEQYF; DNA: TGTGCCAGTAGTTTCGGCTGGGGAGTCTACGAGCAGTACTTC
V: TRBV9; size: -; D: -; J: TRBJ1-2; CDR3: CASSPTWEPNYGYTF; DNA: TGTGCCAGCAGCCCGACCTGGGAACCGAACTATGGCTACACCTTC
V: TRBV5-1; size: -; D: TRBD1; J: TRBJ2-1; CDR3: CASSLQGAIYNEQFF; DNA: TGCGCCAGCAGCTTGCAGGGGGCTATCTACAATGAGCAGTTCTTC
V: TRBV9; size: -; D: -; J: TRBJ1-1; CDR3: CASSVKRAEAFF; DNA: TGTGCCAGCAGCGTAAAGAGGGCTGAAGCTTTCTTT